This T cell receptor (beta chain) appears in the sequencing data of a study of response to subunit inactivated influenza vaccine (dated by TCRdb to between 2018 and 2020). At the level of the whole study: Deep quantitative T cell receptor repertoire profiling was used in the study to track responses to a trivalent subunit inactivated influenza vaccine.

Only a few counts were recorded for this clonotype. This clone's antigen is unknown. No base qualities exist here, and no much larger clone lies one base off it. From its cysteine to its phenylalanine, the CDR3 spans 17 amino acids. Of all the DNA, just the CDR3 is kept, 51 bases in frame from base 1. The junction shows trimming of 4 bases on V and 2 bases on J, and the gene matches do not reach 6 bases of it. Beyond this particular receptor, the publication reports: According to the authors, only a limited number of new T cells may be recruited by each seasonal influenza vaccination.

Libraries were made using RT-PCR. Sequencing used an Illumina HiSeq 2500. The public reads were run again by TCRdb, first through fastp at Q25 and then through MiXCR, and only productive beta chains were kept. Rows merge per CDR3 protein into single entries with the most common DNA and genes. The sample includes roughly 550,000 distinct CDR3 sequences, with 20% to 25% observed a single time. The ten most abundant clones make up 2.5% to 3% of the sample. The data were also submitted as part of a second study, on T cells expressing NK-cell markers. In that second paper, the authors write: TCR beta cDNA libraries were made by 5'RACE template switching that added a universal primer site and unique molecular identifiers. Three sorted T-cell subsets (CD3+CD56+NKG2C+, CD3+CD56+NKG2C- and CD3+CD56-NKG2C+) from several donors had their TCR beta-chain repertoires profiled. Of the eight sequenced donors, seven were found to be HCMV-seropositive and one was found to be HCMV-seronegative. To restrict sorting to alphabetaTCR-expressing T cells, an anti-gammadeltaTCR antibody was added in several experiments. In several donors, the dominant CD3+CD56+NKG2C+ clonotypes were among the top 10 CD8+ clonotypes and accounted for about 1.0-7.5% of CD8+ T cells. Those dominant clonotypes were again the most abundant among CD3+CD56-NKG2C+ cells in several donors, at about 25-60.1%. Whether the expanded NKG2C-expressing T cell clones were specific for HCMV antigens was left unclear. The study sequenced eight donors, all healthy volunteers chosen at random: three men and five women. A commercial ELISA kit detecting HCMV-specific IgG in serum was used to determine HCMV serostatus. Ficoll density gradient centrifugation was used to isolate peripheral blood mononuclear cells from blood. CD4+ and CD8+ T cells were isolated from PBMC by magnetic immunoseparation with Miltenyi isolation kits. cDNA synthesis was primed from the TCR beta constant segment and was followed by two successive PCR amplification steps. Illumina HiSeq 2000/2500, MiSeq or NextSeq was used to sequence libraries as 2 x 150 bp reads. MIGEC was used to demultiplex reads and group reads by UMI, and MiTCR was used to assemble and quantify clonotypes. To exclude erroneous sequences, any TCR cDNA sequence not supported by at least two reads was discarded. Downstream repertoire analysis used the tcR package, and clonotypes were matched across fractions by CDR3 nucleotide sequence plus V segment. VDJmatch was used to annotate antigen specificity against VDJdb, with one amino acid substitution allowed in CDR3.

Here the chain combines TRBV12-3 or TRBV12-4 and TRBJ2-6; the junction holds 9 bases that match TRBD1. The sequence derives from a man aged 50-59 years who received an inactivated influenza vaccine. Donor details come from another sample of the same person, matched by shared clones. The sequences come from CD4+ T cells sorted from PBMCs, collected 11 to 12 days after vaccination. The CDR3 is CASSSGTGRAGANVLTF. The bases read TGTGCCAGCAGTTCTGGGACAGGGAGGGCTGGGGCCAACGTCCTGACTTTC.